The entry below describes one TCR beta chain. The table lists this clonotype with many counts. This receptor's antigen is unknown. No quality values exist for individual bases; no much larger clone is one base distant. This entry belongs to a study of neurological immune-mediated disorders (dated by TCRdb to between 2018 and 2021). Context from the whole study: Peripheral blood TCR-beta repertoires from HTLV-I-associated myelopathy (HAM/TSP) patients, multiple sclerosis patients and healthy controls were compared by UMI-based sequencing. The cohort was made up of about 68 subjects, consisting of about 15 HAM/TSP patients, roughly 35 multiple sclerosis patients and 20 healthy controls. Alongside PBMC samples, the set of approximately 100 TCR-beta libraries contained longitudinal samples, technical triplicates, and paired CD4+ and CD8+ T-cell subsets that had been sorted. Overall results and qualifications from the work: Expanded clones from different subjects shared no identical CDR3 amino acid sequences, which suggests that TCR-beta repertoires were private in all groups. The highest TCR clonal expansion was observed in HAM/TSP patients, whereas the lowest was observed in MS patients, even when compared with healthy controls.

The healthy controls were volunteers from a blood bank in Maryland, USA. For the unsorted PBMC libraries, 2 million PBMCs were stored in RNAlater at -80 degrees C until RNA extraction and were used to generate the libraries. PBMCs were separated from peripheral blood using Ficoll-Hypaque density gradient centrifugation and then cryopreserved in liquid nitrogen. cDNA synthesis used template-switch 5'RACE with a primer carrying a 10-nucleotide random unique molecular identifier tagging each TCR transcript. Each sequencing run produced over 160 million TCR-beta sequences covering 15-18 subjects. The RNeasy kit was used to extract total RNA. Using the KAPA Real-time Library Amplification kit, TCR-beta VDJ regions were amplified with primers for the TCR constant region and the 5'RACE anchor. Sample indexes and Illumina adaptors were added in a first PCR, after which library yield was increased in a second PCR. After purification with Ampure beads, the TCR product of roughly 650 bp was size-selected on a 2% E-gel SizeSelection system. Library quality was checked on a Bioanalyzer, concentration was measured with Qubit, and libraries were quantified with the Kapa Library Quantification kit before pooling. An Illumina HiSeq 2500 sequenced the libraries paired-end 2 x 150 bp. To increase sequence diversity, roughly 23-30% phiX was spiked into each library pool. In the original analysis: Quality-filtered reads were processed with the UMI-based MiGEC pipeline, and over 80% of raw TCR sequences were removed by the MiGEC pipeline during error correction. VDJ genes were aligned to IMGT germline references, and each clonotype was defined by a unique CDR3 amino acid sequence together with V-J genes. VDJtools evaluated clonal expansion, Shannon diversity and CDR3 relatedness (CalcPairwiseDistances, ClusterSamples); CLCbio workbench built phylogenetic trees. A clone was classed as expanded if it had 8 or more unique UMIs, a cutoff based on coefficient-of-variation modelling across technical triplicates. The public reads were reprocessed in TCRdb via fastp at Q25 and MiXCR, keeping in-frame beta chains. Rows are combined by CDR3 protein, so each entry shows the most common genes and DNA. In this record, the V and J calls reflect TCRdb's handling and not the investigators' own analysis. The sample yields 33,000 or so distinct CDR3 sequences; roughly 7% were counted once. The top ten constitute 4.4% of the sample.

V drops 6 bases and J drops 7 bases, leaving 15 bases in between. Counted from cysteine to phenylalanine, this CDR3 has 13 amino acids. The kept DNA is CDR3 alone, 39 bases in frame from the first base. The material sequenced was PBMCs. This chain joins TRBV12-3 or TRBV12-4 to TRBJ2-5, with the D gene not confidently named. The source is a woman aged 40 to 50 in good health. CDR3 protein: CASRRTQEGTQYF. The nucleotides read TGTGCCAGCAGACGGACCCAAGAAGGGACCCAGTACTTC.